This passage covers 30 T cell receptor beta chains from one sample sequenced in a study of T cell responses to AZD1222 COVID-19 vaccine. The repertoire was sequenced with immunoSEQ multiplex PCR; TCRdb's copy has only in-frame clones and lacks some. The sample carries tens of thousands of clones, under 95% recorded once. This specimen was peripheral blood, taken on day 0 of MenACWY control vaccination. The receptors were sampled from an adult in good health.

The chain's CDR3 is CASSLGGPRGYTF. CDR3 in DNA: TGTGCCAGCAGTTTAGGGGGGCCCCGAGGCTACACCTTC. The rearrangement links TRBV12-3 or TRBV12-4 to TRBJ1-2; perhaps TRBD1 as D (6 bases). The ends were cut back, 1 base at V and 8 bases at J, with 11 bases in the middle. The CDR3 has 13 residues.

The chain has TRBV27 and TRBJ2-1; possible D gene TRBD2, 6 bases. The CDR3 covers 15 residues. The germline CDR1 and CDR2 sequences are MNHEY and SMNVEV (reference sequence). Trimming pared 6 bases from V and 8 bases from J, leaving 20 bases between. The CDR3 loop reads CASSKLAGTEYEQFF. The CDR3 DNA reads TGTGCCAGCAGCAAACTAGCCGGGACGGAGTATGAGCAGTTCTTC.

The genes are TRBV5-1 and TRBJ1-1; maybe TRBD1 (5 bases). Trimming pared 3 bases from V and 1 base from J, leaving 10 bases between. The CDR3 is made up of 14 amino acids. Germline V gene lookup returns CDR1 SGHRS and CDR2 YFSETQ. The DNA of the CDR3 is TGCGCCAGCAGCTACTTGGGGGGGAACACTGAAGCTTTCTTT. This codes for CASSYLGGNTEAFF. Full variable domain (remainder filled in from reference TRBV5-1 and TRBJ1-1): KAGVTQTPRYLIKTRGQQVTLSCSPISGHRSVSWYQQTPGQGLQFLFEYFSETQRNKGNFPGRFSGRQFSNSRSEMNVSTLELGDSALYLCASSYLGGNTEAFFGQGTRLTVV.

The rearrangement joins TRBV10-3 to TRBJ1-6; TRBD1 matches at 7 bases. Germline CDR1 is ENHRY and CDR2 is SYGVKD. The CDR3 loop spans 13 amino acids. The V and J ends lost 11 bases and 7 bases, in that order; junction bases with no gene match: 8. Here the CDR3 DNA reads TGTGCCGCCCGACAGGGTGAGAATTCACCCCTCCACTTT. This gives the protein CAARQGENSPLHF.

In nucleotides, the CDR3 is TGTGCCAGCAGCCCCCGGGCGAGGGGAGGACGCACAGATACGCAGTATTTT. Protein product: CASSPRARGGRTDTQYF. The rearrangement links TRBV7-2 to TRBJ2-3; a weak D match, TRBD2 (6 bases). Per the germline V gene, CDR1 is SGHTA and CDR2 is FQGNSA. This CDR3 region has 17 residues. V was pared by 5 bases and J by 1 base, with 19 bases between.

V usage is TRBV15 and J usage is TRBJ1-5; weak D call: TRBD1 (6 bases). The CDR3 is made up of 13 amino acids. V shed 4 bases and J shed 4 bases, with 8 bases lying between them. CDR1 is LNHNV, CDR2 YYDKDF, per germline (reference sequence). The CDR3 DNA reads TGTGCCACCAGCAAGGGGGGGAATCAGCCCCAGCATTTT. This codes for CATSKGGNQPQHF.

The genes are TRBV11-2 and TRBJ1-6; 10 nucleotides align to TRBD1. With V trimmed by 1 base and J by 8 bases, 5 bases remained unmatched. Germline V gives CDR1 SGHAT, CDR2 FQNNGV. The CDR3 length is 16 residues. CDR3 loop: CASSLVIDRGHSPLHF. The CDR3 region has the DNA TGTGCCAGCAGCTTAGTTATCGACAGGGGGCATTCACCCCTCCACTTT.

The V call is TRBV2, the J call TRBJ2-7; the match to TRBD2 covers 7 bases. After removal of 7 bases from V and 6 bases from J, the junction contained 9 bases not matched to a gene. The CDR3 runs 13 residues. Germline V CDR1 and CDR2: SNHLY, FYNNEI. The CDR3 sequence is CASTPSGTSEQYF. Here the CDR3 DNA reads TGTGCCAGCACGCCTAGCGGTACCTCCGAGCAGTACTTC.

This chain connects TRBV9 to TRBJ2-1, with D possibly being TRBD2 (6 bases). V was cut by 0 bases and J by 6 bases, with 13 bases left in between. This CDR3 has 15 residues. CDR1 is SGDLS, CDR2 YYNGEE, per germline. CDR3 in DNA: TGTGCCAGCAGCGTAGCTTGGGAGGTAGGCAATGAGCAGTTCTTC. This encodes CASSVAWEVGNEQFF.

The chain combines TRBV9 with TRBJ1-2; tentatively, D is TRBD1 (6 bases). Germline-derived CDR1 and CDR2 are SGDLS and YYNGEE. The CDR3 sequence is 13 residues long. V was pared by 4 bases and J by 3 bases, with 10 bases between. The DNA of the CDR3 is TGTGCCAGCAGCCCCTCAGGGGACTATGGCTACACCTTC. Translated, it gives CASSPSGDYGYTF. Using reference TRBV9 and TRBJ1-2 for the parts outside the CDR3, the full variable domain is DSGVTQTPKHLITATGQRVTLRCSPRSGDLSVYWYQQSLDQGLQFLIQYYNGEERAKGNILERFSAQQFPDLHSELNLSSLELGDSALYFCASSPSGDYGYTFGSGTRLTVV.

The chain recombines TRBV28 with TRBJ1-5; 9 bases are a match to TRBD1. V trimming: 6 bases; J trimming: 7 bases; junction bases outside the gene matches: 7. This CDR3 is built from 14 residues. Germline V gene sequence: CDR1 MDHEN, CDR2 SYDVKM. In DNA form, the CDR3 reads TGTGCCAGCAGGCATCGACAGGGGGGACAGCCCCAGCATTTT. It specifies CASRHRQGGQPQHF.

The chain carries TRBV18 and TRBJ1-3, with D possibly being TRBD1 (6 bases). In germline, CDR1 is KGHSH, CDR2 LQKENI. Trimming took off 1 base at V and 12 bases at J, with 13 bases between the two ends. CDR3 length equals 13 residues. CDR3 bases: TGTGCCAGCTCACCACTCTCAGAGGGGGACATATATTTT. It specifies CASSPLSEGDIYF.

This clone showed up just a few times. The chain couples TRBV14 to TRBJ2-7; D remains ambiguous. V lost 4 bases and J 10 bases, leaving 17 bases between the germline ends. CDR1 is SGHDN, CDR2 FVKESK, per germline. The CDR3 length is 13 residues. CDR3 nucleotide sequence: TGTGCCAGCAGCCCAGGCTCGATATGGCCTCAGTACTTC. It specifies CASSPGSIWPQYF.

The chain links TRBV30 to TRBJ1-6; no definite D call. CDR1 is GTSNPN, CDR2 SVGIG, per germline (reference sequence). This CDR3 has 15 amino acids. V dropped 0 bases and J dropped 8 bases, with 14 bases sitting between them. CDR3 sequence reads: CAWSVTPPLDSPLHF. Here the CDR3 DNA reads TGTGCCTGGAGTGTAACCCCACCATTGGATTCACCCCTCCACTTT.

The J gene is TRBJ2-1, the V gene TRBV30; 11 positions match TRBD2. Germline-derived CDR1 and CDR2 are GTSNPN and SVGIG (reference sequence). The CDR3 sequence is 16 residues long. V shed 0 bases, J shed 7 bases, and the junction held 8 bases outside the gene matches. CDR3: CAWSVSLAGGSNEQFF. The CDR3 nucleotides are TGTGCCTGGAGTGTAAGCCTAGCGGGAGGTTCGAATGAGCAGTTCTTC. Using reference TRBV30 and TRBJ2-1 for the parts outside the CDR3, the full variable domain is SQTIHQWPATLVQPVGSPLSLECTVEGTSNPNLYWYRQAAGRGLQLLFYSVGIGQISSEVPQNLSASRPQDRQFILSSKKLLLSDSGFYLCAWSVSLAGGSNEQFFGPGTRLTVL.

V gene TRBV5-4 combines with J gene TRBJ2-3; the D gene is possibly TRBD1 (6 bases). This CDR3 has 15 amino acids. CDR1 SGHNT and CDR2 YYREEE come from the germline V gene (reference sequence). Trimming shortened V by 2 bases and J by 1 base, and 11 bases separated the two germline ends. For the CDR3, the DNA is TGTGCCAGCAGCTTTTCAGCAGGGGGCACAGATACGCAGTATTTT. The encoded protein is CASSFSAGGTDTQYF.

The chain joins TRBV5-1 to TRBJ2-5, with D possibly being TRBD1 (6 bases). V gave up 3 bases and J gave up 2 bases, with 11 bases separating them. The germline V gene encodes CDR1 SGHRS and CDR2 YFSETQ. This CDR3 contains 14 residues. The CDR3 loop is CASSSDSRQETQYF. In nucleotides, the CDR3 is TGCGCCAGCAGCTCGGACAGTCGGCAAGAGACCCAGTACTTC.

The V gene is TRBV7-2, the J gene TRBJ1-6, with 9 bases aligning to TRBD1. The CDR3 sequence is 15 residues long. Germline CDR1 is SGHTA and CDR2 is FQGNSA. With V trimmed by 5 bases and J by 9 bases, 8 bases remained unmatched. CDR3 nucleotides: TGTGCCAGCAGCGAGCACACAGGGGGCGGTTCACCCCTCCACTTT. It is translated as CASSEHTGGGSPLHF.

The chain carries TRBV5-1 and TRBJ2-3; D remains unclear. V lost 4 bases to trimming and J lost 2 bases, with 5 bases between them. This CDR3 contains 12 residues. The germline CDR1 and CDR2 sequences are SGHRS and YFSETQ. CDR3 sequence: CASSPNTDTQYF. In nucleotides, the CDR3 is TGCGCCAGCAGCCCGAACACAGATACGCAGTATTTT.

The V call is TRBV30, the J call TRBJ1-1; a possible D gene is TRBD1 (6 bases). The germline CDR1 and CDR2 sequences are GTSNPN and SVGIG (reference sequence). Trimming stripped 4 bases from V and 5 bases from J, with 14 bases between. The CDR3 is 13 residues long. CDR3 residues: CAWTIQGSTEAFF. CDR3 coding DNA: TGTGCCTGGACCATACAGGGAAGTACTGAAGCTTTCTTT. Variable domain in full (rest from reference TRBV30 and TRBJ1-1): SQTIHQWPATLVQPVGSPLSLECTVEGTSNPNLYWYRQAAGRGLQLLFYSVGIGQISSEVPQNLSASRPQDRQFILSSKKLLLSDSGFYLCAWTIQGSTEAFFGQGTRLTVV.

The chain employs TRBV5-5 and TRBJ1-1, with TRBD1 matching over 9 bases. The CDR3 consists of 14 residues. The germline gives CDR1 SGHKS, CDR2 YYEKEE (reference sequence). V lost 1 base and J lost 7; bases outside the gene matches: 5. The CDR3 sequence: CASSLLQGASEAFF. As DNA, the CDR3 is TGTGCCAGCAGCTTGTTACAGGGGGCGAGTGAAGCTTTCTTT.

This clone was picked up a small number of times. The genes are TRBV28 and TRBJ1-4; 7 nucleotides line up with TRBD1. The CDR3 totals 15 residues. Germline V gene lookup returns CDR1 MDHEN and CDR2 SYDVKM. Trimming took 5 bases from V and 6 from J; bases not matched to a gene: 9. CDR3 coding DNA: TGTGCCAGCAGTGGGGCGACAGGGACCCATGAAAAACTGTTTTTT. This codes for CASSGATGTHEKLFF.

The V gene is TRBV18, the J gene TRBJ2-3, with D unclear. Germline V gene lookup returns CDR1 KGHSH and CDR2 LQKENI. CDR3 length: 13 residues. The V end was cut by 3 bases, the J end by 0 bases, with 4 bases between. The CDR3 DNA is TGTGCCAGCTCACCGGACAGCACAGATACGCAGTATTTT. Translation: CASSPDSTDTQYF.

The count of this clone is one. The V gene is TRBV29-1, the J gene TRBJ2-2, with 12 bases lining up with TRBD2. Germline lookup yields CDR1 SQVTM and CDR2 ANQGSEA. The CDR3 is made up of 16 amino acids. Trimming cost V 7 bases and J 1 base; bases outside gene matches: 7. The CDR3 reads CSATQTSGGNTGELFF. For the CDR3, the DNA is TGCAGCGCCACCCAGACTAGCGGGGGGAACACCGGGGAGCTGTTTTTT.

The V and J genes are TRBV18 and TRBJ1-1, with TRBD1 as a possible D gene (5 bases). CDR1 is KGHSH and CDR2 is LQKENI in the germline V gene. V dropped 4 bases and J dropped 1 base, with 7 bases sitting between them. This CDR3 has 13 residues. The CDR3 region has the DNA TGTGCCAGCTCACTAGGGGCGAACACTGAAGCTTTCTTT. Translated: CASSLGANTEAFF.

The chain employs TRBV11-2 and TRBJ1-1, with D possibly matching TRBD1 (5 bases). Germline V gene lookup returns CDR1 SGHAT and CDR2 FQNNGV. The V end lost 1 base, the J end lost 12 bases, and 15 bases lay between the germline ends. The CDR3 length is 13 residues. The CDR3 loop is CASSLAPSRASFF. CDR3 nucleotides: TGTGCCAGCAGCTTAGCCCCGAGCAGGGCATCTTTCTTT.

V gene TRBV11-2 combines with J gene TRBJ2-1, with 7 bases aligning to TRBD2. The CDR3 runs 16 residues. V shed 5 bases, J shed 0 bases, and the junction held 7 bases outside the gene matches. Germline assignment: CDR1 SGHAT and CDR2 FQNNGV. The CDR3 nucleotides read TGTGCCAGCAGCCCCCAAGCGGGGAGCTCCTACAATGAGCAGTTCTTC. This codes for CASSPQAGSSYNEQFF.

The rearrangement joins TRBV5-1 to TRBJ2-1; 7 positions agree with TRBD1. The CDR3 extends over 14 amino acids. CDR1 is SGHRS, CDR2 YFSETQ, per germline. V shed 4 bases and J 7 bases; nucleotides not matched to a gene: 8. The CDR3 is CASSAGTDSNEQFF. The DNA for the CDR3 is TGCGCCAGCAGCGCCGGGACAGACAGTAATGAGCAGTTCTTC.

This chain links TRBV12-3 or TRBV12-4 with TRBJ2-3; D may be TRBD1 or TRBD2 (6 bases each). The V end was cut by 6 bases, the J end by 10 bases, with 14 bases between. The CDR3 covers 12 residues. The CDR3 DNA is TGTGCCAGCAGATCGACGGGGGCGGCGCAGTATTTT. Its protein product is CASRSTGAAQYF.

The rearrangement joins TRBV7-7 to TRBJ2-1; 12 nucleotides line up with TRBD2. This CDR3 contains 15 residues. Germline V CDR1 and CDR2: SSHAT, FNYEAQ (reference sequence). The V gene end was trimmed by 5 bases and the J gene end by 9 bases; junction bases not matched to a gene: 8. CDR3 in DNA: TGTGCCAGCAGCCCGACTAGCGGGAGTAGGGTTGAGCAGTTCTTC. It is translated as CASSPTSGSRVEQFF. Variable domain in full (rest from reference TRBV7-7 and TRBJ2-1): GAGVSQSPRYKVTKRGQDVTLRCDPISSHATLYWYQQALGQGPEFLTYFNYEAQPDKSGLPSDRFSAERPEGSISTLTIQRTEQRDSAMYRCASSPTSGSRVEQFFGPGTRLTVL.